This TCR beta chain was captured in a study of post-analysis software for immune sequencing data. Study observations and caveats: Significantly lower normalized Chao1 diversity was seen in multiple sclerosis patients than in controls. Patients used five TRBV segments, including TRBV5-6, TRBV5-1 and TRBV20-1, more often than controls.

This CDR3 region has 14 residues. Germline values: CDR1 KGHSH, CDR2 LQKENI. V was pared by 4 bases and J by 7 bases, with 17 bases between. Tagging with unique molecular identifiers was a feature of the TCR beta cDNA libraries. Once roughly 0.85 to 11 million T cells were used, about half a million cDNA molecules resulted. TCRdb re-called the PCR reads with MiXCR, one entry per CDR3 protein. The repertoire includes over 700,000 distinct CDR3 sequences, 25% to 30% of them detected once, and roughly 0.57% sits in the top ten. This clonotype was recorded a few times. Its antigen is currently unknown. Material: blood. The chain employs TRBV18 and TRBJ2-7; D gene ambiguous. The source is a girl between 10 and 17 years old with multiple sclerosis. The CDR3 protein is CASSRDGSRWEQYF. DNA for the CDR3: TGTGCCAGCTCACGCGACGGATCCAGGTGGGAGCAGTACTTC.